This T cell receptor beta chain was sequenced for a study of Graves' ophthalmopathy and Graves' hyperthyroidism. Study results and limitations: The blood repertoire also included most expanded thyroid clonotypes above 0.001 frequency.

Each donor who had ophthalmopathy showed moderate-to-severe activity, a CAS of ≥3, a NOSPECS of ≥4, and a duration under 3 months. PBMCs originated in around 11 ml of fresh peripheral blood. This clonotype was detected a few times. What it recognizes is unknown. Using RNA transcripts, the TCR beta CDR3 regions were amplified. HTBI primers primed a first-round RT-PCR, and a second-round multiplex PCR followed. TCRdb re-called the multiplex PCR reads with MiXCR, one entry per CDR3 protein. The data show around 660,000 distinct CDR3 sequences, with about 38% seen just once and more than 2.5% held by the top ten. The V gene's germline CDR1 is SEHNR and CDR2 FQNEAQ (reference sequence). V was trimmed by 5 bases and J by 0 bases, leaving 11 bases between them. The CDR3 contains 14 residues.

This clonotype originated in an adult man with Graves' ophthalmopathy. Input material: peripheral blood. The gene calls are TRBV7-9 and TRBJ2-7; no clear D gene. The CDR3 spells CASSPGPSSYEQYF. In nucleotides, the CDR3 is TGTGCCAGCAGCCCCGGACCCAGCTCCTACGAGCAGTACTTC.